This T cell receptor beta chain was obtained from a study of blood T cell repertoires in COVID-19 (dated by TCRdb to about 2020). The study in broad terms: Samples covering the acute and convalescent phases of COVID-19 were provided by collaborators in the United States, Italy and Spain. Nearly every sample came with metadata listing a de-identified subject ID, COVID-19 status, age in years and sex. Subjects who had been exposed to COVID-19, were actively infected with it, or had recovered from it provided the deeply sampled blood TCRbeta repertoires that made up the dataset. The repertoires were released in a freely available public database intended as a resource for research on the immune response to SARS-CoV-2. The material from the prospective study consisted of cDNA or gDNA derived from T cells, B-cell-depleted T cells, or PBMCs. Samples were obtained from the ongoing ImmuneRACE study (first 160 participants) and from some 1,200 subjects provided by 6 global collaborators. Where HLA class I and class II types were available, the types were taken from metadata supplied by the sample provider, not from assay-based typing.

As concerns this clone: Its antigen remains unidentified. It has no much larger one-base neighbor in the sample; base qualities were not kept.

The paper's findings and limits, for the study overall: The quantity of clinical and demographic metadata differed by source and by participant and was supplied without curation.

The CDR3, from cysteine to phenylalanine, totals 16 residues. Just CDR3 DNA is preserved here, 48 bases in frame from base 1. The germline V gene provides CDR1 SGHTA and CDR2 FQGNSA. V is trimmed back by 5 bases and J by 5 bases, and the junction contains 13 bases that no gene match accounts for. TCRbeta CDR3 regions were amplified from genomic DNA using the immunoSEQ Assay, a bias-controlled multiplex PCR. Under the source paper's analysis protocol: Within the assay, amplification of reference gene primers was used to estimate how many nucleated cells each sample contained. Sequence reads were collapsed and filtered to measure the absolute abundance of every unique TCRbeta CDR3 rearrangement. For each sample, productive Simpson clonality was calculated as the square root of Simpson's diversity index across productive rearrangements. This immuneACCESS table, as held by TCRdb, lists in-frame sequences with V and J called but not all clones. Of the missing ones, under half trace to an unresolved V gene in checked studies; the others have no known cause. That table is the source of V, J and clone size, and D and trimming were worked out from the DNA. Counted in this sample were about 180,000 clones; around 80% of them appeared once. The ten most abundant clones make up more than 7.5% of the sample.

Whole blood was collected in K2EDTA tubes by collaborating institutions according to the institutions' own protocols. For TCRbeta analysis, collaborator samples were shipped as frozen whole blood, as isolated PBMCs, or as DNA extracted from either sample type. Sequencing input: peripheral blood. The sequence was collected from a woman aged 70 to 79 with acute or convalescent COVID-19. Recombination linked TRBV7-2 to TRBJ2-3; TRBD2 matches 7 bases in the middle. CDR3 loop: CASSPESTSIKDTQYF. The sequence in DNA is TGTGCCAGCAGCCCTGAATCGACTAGCATAAAAGATACGCAGTATTTT.